Listed here are 14 T cell receptor beta chains from one sample, sequenced in a study of blood T cells in healthy people across ages. PCR was performed a second time for about 7 to 11 cycles using a sample-barcoded 5' primer and a J-beta primer mix. One entry per CDR3 protein results from TCRdb running MiXCR on the 5' RACE reads. The sample records a few hundred thousand distinct CDR3 sequences, approximately 47% being singletons. The sequenced material came from blood. Source of these receptors: a man in his sixties in good health.

This clonotype was found a few times. The chain employs TRBV20-1 and TRBJ1-2, with a weak D call TRBD1 (6 bases). The CDR3 runs 12 residues. The V and J ends lost 4 bases and 8 bases respectively, with 14 bases between them. Germline lookup yields CDR1 DFQATT and CDR2 SNEGSKA (reference sequence). CDR3 DNA: TGCAGTGCTATCGGCAGGGGTGGAGGCTACACCTTC. This sequence encodes CSAIGRGGGYTF.

CDR3 protein: CTGSQGTRTGGDGYTF. CDR3 sequence (DNA): TGTACCGGCAGCCAAGGAACTCGGACAGGGGGGGATGGCTACACCTTC. The rearrangement joins TRBV4-2 to TRBJ1-2; 10 bases map to TRBD1. This CDR3 comprises 16 residues. Germline V CDR1 and CDR2: LGHNA, YNFKEQ.

This clonotype was seen only a few times. The chain employs TRBV18 and TRBJ2-5; D is unresolved. Between the trimmed V and J ends, which lost 2 bases and 2 bases, there was a span of 6 bases. Germline V gene sequence: CDR1 KGHSH, CDR2 LQKENI. CDR3 length equals 13 residues. CDR3 sequence reads: CASSPLRQETQYF. The CDR3 DNA reads as TGTGCCAGCTCACCATTGCGGCAAGAGACCCAGTACTTC.

The chain employs TRBV5-1 and TRBJ2-5; D is possibly TRBD1 (5 bases). The V and J ends lost 5 bases and 2 bases respectively, with 7 bases between them. Germline V gene sequence: CDR1 SGHRS, CDR2 YFSETQ. The CDR3 consists of 12 residues. This chain's CDR3 is CASRPGQETQYF. CDR3 nucleotides: TGCGCCAGCAGGCCAGGGCAAGAGACCCAGTACTTC.

DNA for the CDR3: TGTGCCAGCAGTTACGGGGACAGAGGGACTGAAGCTTTCTTT. As protein: CASSYGDRGTEAFF. This chain connects TRBV6-5 to TRBJ1-1; 7 nucleotides match TRBD1. This CDR3 spans 14 amino acids. CDR1 and CDR2 from the germline V gene are MNHEY and SVGAGI. Losses at the gene ends were 2 bases for V and 5 bases for J; bases not matched to a gene: 5.

This chain joins TRBV3-1 and TRBJ2-3, with D hard to call. CDR3 size: 12 residues. The germline CDR1 and CDR2 sequences are LGHDT and YNNKEL (reference sequence). Trimming took 4 bases from V and 9 from J, leaving 11 bases between them. The DNA for the CDR3 is TGTGCCAGCAGCCCCTCCCCCCGAACGCAGTATTTT. The encoded protein is CASSPSPRTQYF.

The chain recombines TRBV6-5 with TRBJ2-3; 7 bases agree with TRBD1. After removal of 5 bases from V and 4 bases from J, the junction contained 12 bases not matched to a gene. Germline lookup yields CDR1 MNHEY and CDR2 SVGAGI. The CDR3 is made up of 16 amino acids. The DNA for the CDR3 is TGTGCCAGCAGTCCACAGGGGCCCTTCAGGGCAGATACGCAGTATTTT. It encodes CASSPQGPFRADTQYF.

This clonotype was seen many times. V usage is TRBV12-3 or TRBV12-4 and J usage is TRBJ2-4; 7 bases fit TRBD1. The V and J ends lost 6 bases and 7 bases, in that order; junction bases with no gene match: 9. The CDR3 length is 14 residues. The CDR3, as DNA: TGTGCCAGCAGCCCCCGACAGGGAAGGAACATTCAGTACTTC. Protein sequence: CASSPRQGRNIQYF.

This clonotype was counted many times. The rearrangement uses TRBV7-9 and TRBJ2-7; D is uncertain. Trimming pared 6 bases from V and 7 bases from J, leaving 10 bases between. Germline loops: CDR1 SEHNR, CDR2 FQNEAQ (reference sequence). This CDR3 region has 11 residues. The CDR3 coding sequence is TGTGCCAGCAGTCCGGTTGGAGAGCAGTACTTC. This sequence encodes CASSPVGEQYF. The full variable domain, its missing parts supplied by reference TRBV7-9 and TRBJ2-7, is DTGVSQNPRHKITKRGQNVTFRCDPISEHNRLYWYRQTLGQGPEFLTYFQNEAQLEKSRLLSDRFSAERPKGSFSTLEIQRTEQGDSAMYLCASSPVGEQYFGPGTRLTVT.

This clonotype was recorded a few times. The chain links TRBV6-2 or TRBV6-3 to TRBJ2-1; 7 bases agree with TRBD1. Germline CDR1 is MNHEY and CDR2 is SVGEGT. This CDR3 has 15 residues. The V segment lost 10 bases and the J segment 6 bases; nucleotides outside the gene matches: 15. The chain's CDR3 is CATDPDRVGGNEQFF. DNA for the CDR3: TGTGCCACTGACCCCGACAGGGTTGGGGGCAATGAGCAGTTCTTC.

This chain connects TRBV7-6 to TRBJ2-7; unclear D gene. Trimming took 3 bases from V and 3 from J, leaving 9 bases between them. Germline values: CDR1 SGHVS, CDR2 FNYEAQ. The CDR3 loop spans 13 amino acids. Here the CDR3 DNA reads TGTGCCAGCAGCTTCTCGGACGACTACGAGCAGTACTTC. This gives the protein CASSFSDDYEQYF.

This clonotype showed up just a few times. V and J are TRBV5-1 and TRBJ1-6, with D perhaps matching TRBD1 (5 bases). The CDR3 sequence is 16 residues long. The V end was cut by 0 bases, the J end by 14 bases, with 21 bases between. Germline assignment: CDR1 SGHRS and CDR2 YFSETQ. In nucleotides, the CDR3 is TGCGCCAGCAGCTTGGGCGCCGGGACCGGTAATTCGGCCCTCCACTTT. As protein: CASSLGAGTGNSALHF.

This clonotype was observed a few times. The CDR3: CASTDGTTYNEQFF. The CDR3 DNA follows: TGTGCCAGCACGGACGGGACGACCTACAATGAGCAGTTCTTC. The J gene is TRBJ2-1, the V gene TRBV6-4; D possibly matches TRBD1 or TRBD2 (5 bases each). In germline, CDR1 is MRHNA, CDR2 SNTAGT. The CDR3 has 14 residues. V was cut by 7 bases and J by 2 bases, with 12 bases left in between.

V and J are TRBV9 and TRBJ2-5; the D is unclear. The germline V and J ends were trimmed by 2 bases and 2 bases, with 10 bases remaining between them. Germline CDR1 and CDR2: SGDLS and YYNGEE. The CDR3 length is 14 residues. CDR3 region: CASSVGRVQETQYF. The CDR3 nucleotides read TGTGCCAGCAGCGTTGGTAGGGTGCAAGAGACCCAGTACTTC. Variable domain in full (rest from reference TRBV9 and TRBJ2-5): DSGVTQTPKHLITATGQRVTLRCSPRSGDLSVYWYQQSLDQGLQFLIQYYNGEERAKGNILERFSAQQFPDLHSELNLSSLELGDSALYFCASSVGRVQETQYFGPGTRLLVL.